The next 17 T cell receptor beta chains were all read from a single sample in a study of shared clonotypes between healthy human individuals. Repertoires were generated with immunoSEQ multiplex PCR, while TCRdb's copy carries only in-frame clones and drops some. The top ten clones hold under 0.15% of a sample with some 2,000,000 clones, around 95% of them seen once. Input material: naive CD4+ T cells sorted from blood. Regarding subset: CD45RA+ positively selected. The receptors shown here come from a man between 18 and 35 years old in good health.

The chain carries TRBV10-3 and TRBJ1-6, with a tentative D call TRBD1 (5 bases). The CDR3 is made up of 14 amino acids. Germline V gene lookup returns CDR1 ENHRY and CDR2 SYGVKD. Trimming left V 0 bases short and J 9 bases short, with 9 bases between. The CDR3 here is CAISESGTLSPLHF. The CDR3 bases are TGTGCCATCAGTGAGTCGGGGACGCTTTCACCCCTCCACTTT.

The sample holds one count of this clone. The chain employs TRBV29-1 and TRBJ2-5, with D perhaps TRBD2 (5 bases). Per the germline V gene, CDR1 is SQVTM and CDR2 is ANQGSEA. This CDR3 has 12 residues. V was clipped by 4 bases and J by 5 bases, with 11 bases between them. The CDR3 loop reads CSVVAGGETQYF. The CDR3 coding sequence is TGCAGCGTTGTGGCGGGCGGGGAGACCCAGTACTTC.

The chain is built from TRBV19 and TRBJ2-3; perhaps TRBD2 as D (6 bases). V lost 2 bases and J 9 bases, leaving 12 bases between the germline ends. CDR3 size: 13 residues. Germline V gene data show CDR1 as LNHDA and CDR2 as SQIVND (reference sequence). In nucleotides, the CDR3 is TGTGCCAGTAGTATATCCGGGACTTCAACGCAGTATTTT. It encodes CASSISGTSTQYF.

This clone was seen many times. J is TRBJ1-4 and V is TRBV6-5; no definite D call. V lost 6 bases, J lost 4 bases, and 15 bases lay in between. CDR3 length: 15 residues. CDR1 MNHEY and CDR2 SVGAGI come from the germline V gene. The CDR3 bases are TGTGCCAGCAGATCCTTAGGGAGTGGTAATGAAAAACTGTTTTTT. Residues: CASRSLGSGNEKLFF.

The V and J genes are TRBV18 and TRBJ2-5; D remains ambiguous. Gene TRBJ2-7 matches the end of the DNA better, so the J call may be wrong. Germline CDR1 is KGHSH and CDR2 is LQKENI. CDR3 length equals 12 residues. CDR3 DNA sequence: TGTGCCAGCTCACCTGGAACCTACGAGCAGTACTTC. It codes for CASSPGTYEQYF.

The chain carries TRBV19 and TRBJ2-3; TRBD2 matches 8 bases. CDR1 and CDR2 from the germline V gene are LNHDA and SQIVND (reference sequence). The V segment lost 4 bases and the J segment 1 base; nucleotides outside the gene matches: 7. The CDR3 is made up of 16 amino acids. The CDR3 nucleotides read TGTGCCAGTAGTACAAAGCGGGGGACGGGCACAGATACGCAGTATTTT. This encodes CASSTKRGTGTDTQYF.

The chain uses TRBV5-1 and TRBJ2-3; TRBD1 is a possible D gene (5 bases). Per the germline V gene, CDR1 is SGHRS and CDR2 is YFSETQ. Trimming removed 0 bases at V and 3 bases at J, with 14 bases between. The CDR3 spans 16 residues. The CDR3 reads CASSLDGQGRTDTQYF. CDR3 nucleotide sequence: TGCGCCAGCAGCTTGGATGGCCAGGGTAGGACAGATACGCAGTATTTT. The variable domain in full, completed from reference TRBV5-1 and TRBJ2-3, reads KAGVTQTPRYLIKTRGQQVTLSCSPISGHRSVSWYQQTPGQGLQFLFEYFSETQRNKGNFPGRFSGRQFSNSRSEMNVSTLELGDSALYLCASSLDGQGRTDTQYFGPGTRLTVL.

This clone appeared a single time. The chain combines TRBV5-6 with TRBJ2-3, with 9 bases matching TRBD2. Trimming at V came to 7 bases and at J to 0 bases, leaving 9 bases not matched to a gene. In germline, CDR1 is SGHDT, CDR2 YYEEEE. This CDR3 region has 16 residues. The CDR3, as DNA: TGTGCCAGCTCGCGGGGGGGCCTGACTAGCACAGATACGCAGTATTTT. Encoded protein: CASSRGGLTSTDTQYF.

Only one count was recorded for this clone. The chain has TRBV5-6 and TRBJ2-7; TRBD1 matches at 8 bases. Germline CDR1 reads SGHDT; CDR2 reads YYEEEE. This CDR3 has 16 residues. V shed 1 base, J shed 4 bases, and the junction held 10 bases outside the gene matches. The CDR3 DNA reads as TGTGCCAGCAGCTTGCGGGCAAACAGGGGGATGTACGAGCAGTACTTC. Translation: CASSLRANRGMYEQYF.

To note about this clone: Different DNA sequences within this sample yield the same CDR3. V gene TRBV6-5 combines with J gene TRBJ2-7; 8 bases are a match to TRBD1. J was trimmed by 3 bases and V by 6 bases; bases with no gene match: 4. This CDR3 is built from 13 residues. Germline V gene sequence: CDR1 MNHEY, CDR2 SVGAGI. The CDR3 loop reads CASRRGQGYEQYF. The CDR3 DNA is TGTGCCAGCAGAAGAGGACAGGGCTACGAGCAGTACTTC.

This clone was found a few times. This chain uses TRBV15 with TRBJ2-7, with D unresolved. The V and J ends lost 1 base and 6 bases respectively, with 10 bases between them. The CDR3 is made up of 13 amino acids. The germline V gene has CDR1 LNHNV and CDR2 YYDKDF (reference sequence). The CDR3: CATSRGEKGEQYF. The CDR3, as DNA: TGTGCCACCAGCAGAGGAGAAAAAGGCGAGCAGTACTTC. Combining the CDR3 with reference TRBV15 and TRBJ2-7 gives the whole variable domain DAMVIQNPRYQVTQFGKPVTLSCSQTLNHNVMYWYQQKSSQAPKLLFHYYDKDFNNEADTPDNFQSRRPNTSFCFLDIRSPGLGDTAMYLCATSRGEKGEQYFGPGTRLTVT.

This chain uses TRBV18 with TRBJ1-1; perhaps TRBD1 as D (5 bases). Germline CDR1 and CDR2: KGHSH and LQKENI. Trimming stripped 4 bases from V and 1 base from J, with 25 bases between. This CDR3 comprises 19 residues. CDR3 protein: CASSRSGAGSEIRNTEAFF. The DNA of the CDR3 is TGTGCCAGCTCACGCTCCGGGGCGGGAAGTGAGATCCGGAACACTGAAGCTTTCTTT.

The chain recombines TRBV4-1 with TRBJ1-2; D is ambiguous. Looked up from germline, CDR1 is MGHRA and CDR2 is YSYEKL. This CDR3 contains 13 residues. V lost 4 bases and J 2 bases, leaving 8 bases between the germline ends. The CDR3 protein is CASSLDGNYGYTF. CDR3 coding DNA: TGCGCCAGCAGCCTCGACGGGAACTATGGCTACACCTTC.

The rearrangement links TRBV30 to TRBJ1-3; a possible D gene is TRBD1 (5 bases). V lost 5 bases and J lost 2, with 7 bases in between. The CDR3 runs 12 residues. Germline V gene sequence: CDR1 GTSNPN, CDR2 SVGIG (reference sequence). As DNA, the CDR3 is TGTGCCTGGGGACATACTGGAAACACCATATATTTT. This codes for CAWGHTGNTIYF.

This chain joins TRBV6-1 and TRBJ2-1; maybe TRBD2 (7 bases). CDR1 MNHNS and CDR2 SASEGT come from the germline V gene. The CDR3 is made up of 13 amino acids. V lost 7 bases and J lost 7, with 14 bases in between. The CDR3 DNA is TGTGCCAGCAACAGGGAGGGTTGGAATGAGCAGTTCTTC. It translates to CASNREGWNEQFF.

The CDR3 DNA is TGTGCCAGCAGATCAGGGGGCGGTGGCTACACCTTC. The encoded protein is CASRSGGGGYTF. The genes are TRBV11-2 and TRBJ1-2; 8 nucleotides agree with TRBD1. The CDR3 has 12 residues. The V and J ends lost 6 bases and 7 bases, in that order; junction bases with no gene match: 4. CDR1 is SGHAT, CDR2 FQNNGV, per germline.

This chain uses TRBV6-5 with TRBJ2-3; D gene uncertain. The CDR3 runs to 15 residues. Germline V gene lookup returns CDR1 MNHEY and CDR2 SVGAGI. V was pared by 4 bases and J by 2 bases, with 13 bases between. The CDR3 nucleotides read TGTGCCAGCAGTTTAAGTCGGGTCCACACAGATACGCAGTATTTT. Residues: CASSLSRVHTDTQYF.